The clone carrying this T cell receptor beta chain was recorded a few times. Its antigen is not known. A universal primer site was added by template switching, and unique molecular identifiers were carried by the cDNA. TCRdb fed the 5' RACE reads into MiXCR, producing one record per CDR3 protein. The table lists roughly 230,000 distinct CDR3 sequences, approximately 8.3% of them singletons. Germline V gives CDR1 SGHKS, CDR2 YYEKEE (reference sequence). V lost 1 base and J lost 3; bases outside the gene matches: 15. The CDR3 runs 18 residues. This entry belongs to a study of identical twins. Points from the study as a whole: Where beta out-of-frame sequences were concerned, excess twin sharing was weaker.

Everyone who gave samples was a healthy Caucasian. The sample also formed part of further work on yellow fever vaccine responses in identical twins. This second study notes: Each twin's T cell response to the vaccine was reported to look partly convergent and partly personalized.

The rearrangement links TRBV5-5 to TRBJ2-7; 8 nucleotides align to TRBD1. The sequencing sample was made of CD8+ T cells sorted from blood. The receptor's source is a woman between 18 and 29 years old in good health. The DNA of the CDR3 is TGTGCCAGCAGCTTGACTACAACTTCCGGGACAGGCATCTACGAGCAGTACTTC. The encoded protein is CASSLTTTSGTGIYEQYF.